Each of the 30 T cell receptor beta chains below was sequenced from the same sample in a study of CD8+ T cells in alopecia areata. In each case, RNA was isolated and then reverse transcribed into cDNA as the sequencing template. Clones were read by immunoSEQ multiplex PCR, and TCRdb kept only the in-frame ones, dropping some. The data contain about 140,000 clones, less than 65% of them singletons. The specimen was CD8+ T cells sorted from blood. These receptors all stem from a human donor in good health.

J is TRBJ2-4 and V is TRBV27; D could derive from TRBD1 or TRBD2 (5 bases each). The ends were cut back, 2 bases at V and 5 bases at J, with 13 bases in the middle. The CDR3 spans 15 residues. Per the germline V gene, CDR1 is MNHEY and CDR2 is SMNVEV (reference sequence). The CDR3, as DNA: TGTGCCAGCAGTTTAAGGATCGGGACGGAAAACATTCAGTACTTC. Translation: CASSLRIGTENIQYF.

The chain employs TRBV9 and TRBJ2-1; possible D gene TRBD2, 6 bases. Germline assignment: CDR1 SGDLS and CDR2 YYNGEE. The CDR3 totals 15 residues. The V end was cut by 4 bases, the J end by 5 bases, with 16 bases between. The CDR3, as DNA: TGTGCCAGCAGCCCCATGGGGGGAACCCACAATGAGCAGTTCTTC. This codes for CASSPMGGTHNEQFF.

CDR3 protein: CAFLPDGNTEAFF. DNA of the CDR3: TGTGCCTTTTTACCAGACGGAAACACTGAAGCTTTCTTT. The chain is built from TRBV30 and TRBJ1-1; D unclear. Germline CDR1 is GTSNPN and CDR2 is SVGIG (reference sequence). V lost 7 bases to trimming and J lost 2 bases, with 14 bases between them. The CDR3 runs 13 residues.

The table lists this clone with many counts. V and J are TRBV5-4 and TRBJ2-1; the D gene is possibly TRBD1 (6 bases). This CDR3 has 15 amino acids. The V end lost 2 bases, the J end lost 4 bases, and 13 bases lay between the germline ends. The germline V gene has CDR1 SGHNT and CDR2 YYREEE (reference sequence). The CDR3: CASSFYGTPYNEQFF. DNA for the CDR3: TGTGCCAGCAGCTTTTACGGGACACCATACAATGAGCAGTTCTTC. Complete variable domain (other parts from reference TRBV5-4 and TRBJ2-1): ETGVTQSPTHLIKTRGQQVTLRCSSQSGHNTVSWYQQALGQGPQFIFQYYREEENGRGNFPPRFSGLQFPNYSSELNVNALELDDSALYLCASSFYGTPYNEQFFGPGTRLTVL.

The rearrangement uses TRBV5-4 and TRBJ2-7, with 8 bases aligning to TRBD1. This CDR3 is built from 15 residues. From germline, CDR1 is SGHNT and CDR2 YYREEE (reference sequence). With 4 bases clipped from V and 3 bases from J, the junction kept 9 bases outside the gene matches. Written as DNA, the CDR3 is TGTGCCAGCAGCCCCGGACAGGGTCCACTCTACGAGCAGTACTTC. Residues: CASSPGQGPLYEQYF.

V usage is TRBV6-5 and J usage is TRBJ2-2; the D gene is possibly TRBD1 (6 bases). Germline CDR1 is MNHEY and CDR2 is SVGAGI. Trimming shortened V by 0 bases and J by 7 bases, and 15 bases separated the two germline ends. The length of the CDR3 is 16 residues. CDR3 sequence (DNA): TGTGCCAGCAGTTACTCCTCCCCCACCAGGGGCGGGGAGCTGTTTTTT. Translated: CASSYSSPTRGGELFF.

The gene calls are TRBV29-1 and TRBJ2-7; TRBD1 aligns across 9 bases. The V segment lost 4 bases and the J segment 3 bases; nucleotides outside the gene matches: 13. CDR1 and CDR2 from the germline V gene are SQVTM and ANQGSEA. This CDR3 region has 16 residues. CDR3 sequence: CSVARRGTGTYYEQYF. The CDR3 DNA reads TGCAGCGTTGCAAGGAGGGGGACAGGGACATACTACGAGCAGTACTTC.

There are a few counts of this clone. The chain carries TRBV29-1 and TRBJ2-2; TRBD1 agrees at 9 bases. The CDR3 is 14 residues long. Germline-derived CDR1 and CDR2 are SQVTM and ANQGSEA. The trim removed 6 bases at V and 0 bases at J, leaving 2 bases unmatched. As DNA, the CDR3 is TGCAGCGTAGACAGGGGGACGAACACCGGGGAGCTGTTTTTT. Amino acids: CSVDRGTNTGELFF.

This clone was seen once. The chain has TRBV11-2 and TRBJ1-2; 10 positions match TRBD1. V was clipped by 5 bases and J by 2 bases; unmatched bases: 5. Germline V lookup: CDR1 SGHAT, CDR2 FQNNGV. The CDR3 contains 15 residues. Here the CDR3 reads CASSVPGQGNYGYTF. CDR3 coding DNA: TGTGCCAGCAGCGTTCCGGGACAGGGGAACTATGGCTACACCTTC.

For this clone: A read error may account for a junction end that differs from germline. The rearrangement uses TRBV2 and TRBJ2-1, with D possibly TRBD2 on 5 matching bases. Germline CDR1 SNHLY, CDR2 FYNNEI. The CDR3 loop spans 14 amino acids. As DNA, the CDR3 is TGTGCCAGCAGGGAAGGGAGCCAAAACAATGAGCAGTTCTTC. Protein sequence: CASREGSQNNEQFF.

This clone was seen more than once but under ten times. The J gene is TRBJ2-7, the V gene TRBV7-6, with unresolved D. Germline V lookup: CDR1 SGHVS, CDR2 FNYEAQ. There are 14 residues in the CDR3. Deletions cut 0 bases from V and 3 bases from J, with 9 bases between. The CDR3: CASSLAGNRYEQYF. CDR3 nucleotide sequence: TGTGCCAGCAGCTTAGCAGGGAATCGCTACGAGCAGTACTTC.

The chain joins TRBV27 to TRBJ2-7; 9 bases line up with TRBD2. V was clipped by 3 bases and J by 6 bases; unmatched bases: 6. Germline V gene lookup returns CDR1 MNHEY and CDR2 SMNVEV (reference sequence). The CDR3 covers 14 residues. The CDR3 coding sequence is TGTGCCAGCAGTTTGGGACTAGCCATGGGCGAGCAGTACTTC. As protein: CASSLGLAMGEQYF.

The table lists this clone with a few counts. The chain uses TRBV29-1 and TRBJ2-1; D is undetermined. The germline V and J ends were trimmed by 6 bases and 5 bases, with 14 bases remaining between them. CDR1 is SQVTM and CDR2 is ANQGSEA in the germline V gene. The CDR3 spans 13 residues. CDR3 protein: CSVGFGLDNEQFF. The CDR3 DNA reads TGCAGCGTGGGGTTCGGTCTAGACAATGAGCAGTTCTTC.

The chain's CDR3 is CASSQQGQWDYGYTF. CDR3 in DNA: TGCGCCAGCAGCCAACAAGGACAGTGGGACTATGGCTACACCTTC. This chain links TRBV4-1 with TRBJ1-2, with TRBD1 as a possible D gene (6 bases). The CDR3 spans 15 residues. Germline V gene data show CDR1 as MGHRA and CDR2 as YSYEKL. Trimming cost V 2 bases and J 3 bases, with 13 bases left between them.

This clone was found a few times. The V call is TRBV29-1, the J call TRBJ2-2; 8 positions agree with TRBD1. V shed 7 bases, J shed 2 bases, and the junction held 12 bases outside the gene matches. The germline gives CDR1 SQVTM, CDR2 ANQGSEA. The CDR3 totals 16 residues. The CDR3 protein is CSAESGQGVNTGELFF. The CDR3 coding sequence is TGCAGCGCAGAAAGTGGACAGGGAGTAAACACCGGGGAGCTGTTTTTT.

The chain uses TRBV2 and TRBJ1-2; D call uncertain. Trimming cost V 4 bases and J 7 bases, with 10 bases left between them. Germline V gene lookup returns CDR1 SNHLY and CDR2 FYNNEI. This CDR3 is built from 12 residues. CDR3 region: CASSGGRRGYTF. DNA of the CDR3: TGTGCCAGCAGTGGCGGGCGACGTGGCTACACCTTC.

This clone was recorded at least ten times. This chain joins TRBV7-9 and TRBJ2-7; the D is unclear. There are 13 residues in the CDR3. V was trimmed by 5 bases and J by 3 bases, leaving 11 bases between them. CDR1 SEHNR and CDR2 FQNEAQ come from the germline V gene (reference sequence). CDR3 sequence: CASSQGLIYEQYF. The CDR3 bases are TGTGCCAGCAGCCAAGGGCTGATCTACGAGCAGTACTTC.

The V call is TRBV7-8, the J call TRBJ2-2; 10 bases fit TRBD2. The V and J ends lost 4 bases and 6 bases, in that order; junction bases with no gene match: 5. The CDR3 extends over 15 amino acids. Germline CDR1 SGHVS, CDR2 FQNEAQ. The CDR3 nucleotides read TGTGCCAGCAGCTACACTAGCGGGATATCCGGGGAGCTGTTTTTT. This sequence encodes CASSYTSGISGELFF.

The chain employs TRBV15 and TRBJ2-7; D assignment may be TRBD1 or TRBD2 (6 bases each). Trimming shortened V by 0 bases and J by 6 bases, and 9 bases separated the two germline ends. This CDR3 contains 13 residues. Germline CDR1 is LNHNV and CDR2 is YYDKDF (reference sequence). CDR3 nucleotides: TGTGCCACCAGCAGAGATGGGGGGCGCGAGCAGTACTTC. It encodes CATSRDGGREQYF. Full variable domain (rest looked up from reference TRBV15 and TRBJ2-7): DAMVIQNPRYQVTQFGKPVTLSCSQTLNHNVMYWYQQKSSQAPKLLFHYYDKDFNNEADTPDNFQSRRPNTSFCFLDIRSPGLGDTAMYLCATSRDGGREQYFGPGTRLTVT.

This clone was seen a handful of times. The gene calls are TRBV29-1 and TRBJ2-7; the D call may be TRBD1 or TRBD2 (6 bases each). CDR1 is SQVTM, CDR2 ANQGSEA, per germline. This CDR3 spans 12 amino acids. V gave up 6 bases and J gave up 6 bases, with 15 bases separating them. The CDR3 sequence is CSVQGMRGEQYF. The CDR3 nucleotides read TGCAGCGTACAGGGTATGCGGGGCGAGCAGTACTTC.

The chain has TRBV20-1 and TRBJ2-1; no definite D call. Trimming pared 6 bases from V and 1 base from J, leaving 4 bases between. Germline CDR1 and CDR2: DFQATT and SNEGSKA (reference sequence). The CDR3 runs 11 residues. The CDR3, as DNA: TGCAGTGCGGAATCCTACAATGAGCAGTTCTTC. Protein product: CSAESYNEQFF.

The CDR3 region is CASSLYGTEAFF. The CDR3 DNA sequence: TGTGCCAGCAGCTTATACGGTACTGAAGCTTTCTTT. The V and J genes are TRBV7-9 and TRBJ1-1; the D is unclear. This CDR3 spans 12 amino acids. The germline V and J ends were trimmed by 2 bases and 5 bases, with 6 bases remaining between them. Germline V gene data show CDR1 as SEHNR and CDR2 as FQNEAQ (reference sequence).

The V gene is TRBV4-1, the J gene TRBJ2-1, with a possible D match to TRBD2 (6 bases). The CDR3 has 16 amino acids. V was clipped by 0 bases and J by 4 bases, with 13 bases between them. CDR1 is MGHRA, CDR2 YSYEKL, per germline. In nucleotides, the CDR3 is TGCGCCAGCAGCCAAGATCCAGGCGGGGCGTACAATGAGCAGTTCTTC. Translation: CASSQDPGGAYNEQFF.

The genes are TRBV4-1 and TRBJ2-3; TRBD2 matches at 11 bases. J lost 4 bases, V lost 4 bases, and 4 bases had no gene match. Germline V gene sequence: CDR1 MGHRA, CDR2 YSYEKL. The CDR3 runs to 15 residues. The CDR3 protein is CASSPLAGGSDTQYF. The CDR3 DNA sequence: TGCGCCAGCAGCCCGCTAGCGGGAGGATCAGATACGCAGTATTTT.

Details on this clone: Within the sample, other DNA sequences also encode this same CDR3. V usage is TRBV4-1 and J usage is TRBJ1-5, with 7 positions matching TRBD1. CDR1 MGHRA and CDR2 YSYEKL come from the germline V gene. V lost 2 bases and J lost 1; bases outside the gene matches: 2. The CDR3 contains 15 residues. The CDR3 region is CASSQSTGSNQPQHF. The CDR3 coding sequence is TGCGCCAGCAGCCAATCGACAGGGAGCAATCAGCCCCAGCATTTT.

Remarks on this clone: Other DNA sequences in the sample encode the same CDR3. This rearrangement joins TRBV5-1 to TRBJ2-1; the D is unclear. CDR3 length: 13 residues. V was pared by 0 bases and J by 1 base, with 2 bases between. From germline, CDR1 is SGHRS and CDR2 YFSETQ. DNA for the CDR3: TGCGCCAGCAGCTTGGGGTCCTACAATGAGCAGTTCTTC. Residues: CASSLGSYNEQFF. The full variable domain, in which reference TRBV5-1 and TRBJ2-1 provide the parts outside the CDR3, is KAGVTQTPRYLIKTRGQQVTLSCSPISGHRSVSWYQQTPGQGLQFLFEYFSETQRNKGNFPGRFSGRQFSNSRSEMNVSTLELGDSALYLCASSLGSYNEQFFGPGTRLTVL.

The V and J genes are TRBV9 and TRBJ2-1; maybe TRBD2 (9 bases). CDR3 size: 17 residues. V was clipped by 4 bases and J by 6 bases, with 23 bases between them. Germline-derived CDR1 and CDR2 are SGDLS and YYNGEE. The CDR3 coding sequence is TGTGCCAGCAGCACGGGGGCCGCTAGCGGGACAGGCAATGAGCAGTTCTTC. Its translation: CASSTGAASGTGNEQFF.

This clone came up a few times. The rearrangement uses TRBV6-6 and TRBJ2-5; D may correspond to TRBD1 or TRBD2 (5 bases each). The CDR3 is made up of 13 amino acids. Trimming shortened V by 5 bases and J by 3 bases, and 10 bases separated the two germline ends. In germline, CDR1 is MNHNY, CDR2 SVGAGI (reference sequence). CDR3 residues: CASSGDGEETQYF. The CDR3 nucleotides are TGTGCCAGCAGTGGGGACGGAGAAGAGACCCAGTACTTC.

The V gene is TRBV4-2, the J gene TRBJ2-7, with 10 positions matching TRBD2. CDR3 length: 16 residues. V lost 1 base and J lost 2; bases outside the gene matches: 5. Germline CDR1 reads LGHNA; CDR2 reads YNFKEQ. CDR3: CASSQAALAGPYEQYF. The CDR3 DNA is TGTGCCAGCAGCCAAGCTGCACTAGCGGGACCCTACGAGCAGTACTTC.

This clone showed up just a few times. The chain uses TRBV19 and TRBJ2-7, with D unresolved. The germline CDR1 and CDR2 sequences are LNHDA and SQIVND (reference sequence). V dropped 5 bases and J dropped 3 bases, with 5 bases sitting between them. CDR3 length: 11 residues. The CDR3 protein is CASSSVYEQYF. The DNA for the CDR3 is TGTGCCAGTAGTTCGGTCTACGAGCAGTACTTC.